The TCR beta chain described here comes from a study of blood T cell repertoires in COVID-19. Background on the study: Acute-phase and convalescent COVID-19 samples originated in the United States, Italy and Spain.

Trimming cost V 7 bases and J 3 bases; bases outside gene matches: 4. CDR1 and CDR2 (germline): MNHEY, SVGAGI. The CDR3 covers 14 residues. Some clones are missing from TCRdb's copy, which holds only in-frame ones; the method was immunoSEQ multiplex PCR. The data contain around 270,000 clones, about 89% of them singletons. The V and J genes are TRBV6-5 and TRBJ1-3; 9 positions match TRBD1. This TCR came from a man in his forties with acute or convalescent COVID-19. What was sequenced was peripheral blood. The CDR3 nucleotides read TGTGCCAGCACTTTGGACAGGGGTGGAAACACCATATATTTT. Translated, it gives CASTLDRGGNTIYF.